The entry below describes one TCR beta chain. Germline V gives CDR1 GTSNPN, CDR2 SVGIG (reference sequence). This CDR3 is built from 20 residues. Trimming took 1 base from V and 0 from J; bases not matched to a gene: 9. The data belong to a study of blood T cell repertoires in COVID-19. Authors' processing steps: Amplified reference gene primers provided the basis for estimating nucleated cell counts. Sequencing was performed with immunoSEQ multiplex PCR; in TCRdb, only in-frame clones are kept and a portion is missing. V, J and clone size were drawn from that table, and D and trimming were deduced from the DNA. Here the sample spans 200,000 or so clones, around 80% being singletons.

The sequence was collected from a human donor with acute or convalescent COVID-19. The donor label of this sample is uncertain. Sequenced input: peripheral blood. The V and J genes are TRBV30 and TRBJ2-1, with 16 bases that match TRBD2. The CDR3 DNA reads TGTGCCTGGAGTGGGACCGGGACTAGCGGGAGGGCGAGCTCCTACAATGAGCAGTTCTTC. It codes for CAWSGTGTSGRASSYNEQFF.